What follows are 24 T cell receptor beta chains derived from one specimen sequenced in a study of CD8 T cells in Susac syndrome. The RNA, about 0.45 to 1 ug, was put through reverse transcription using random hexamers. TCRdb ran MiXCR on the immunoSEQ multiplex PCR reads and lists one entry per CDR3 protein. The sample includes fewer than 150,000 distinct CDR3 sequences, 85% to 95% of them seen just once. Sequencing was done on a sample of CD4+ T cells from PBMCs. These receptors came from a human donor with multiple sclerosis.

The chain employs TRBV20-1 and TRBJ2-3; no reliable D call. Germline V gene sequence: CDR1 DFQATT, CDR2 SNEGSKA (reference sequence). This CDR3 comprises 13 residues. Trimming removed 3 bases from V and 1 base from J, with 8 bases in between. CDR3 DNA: TGCAGTGCTAGGTTGGTTGGCACAGATACGCAGTATTTT. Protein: CSARLVGTDTQYF.

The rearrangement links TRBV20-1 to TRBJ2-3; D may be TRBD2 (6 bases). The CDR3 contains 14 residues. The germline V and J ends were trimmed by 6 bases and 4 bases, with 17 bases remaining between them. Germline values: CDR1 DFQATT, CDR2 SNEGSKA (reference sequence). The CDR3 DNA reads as TGCAGTGCGCCCGGGAGTGGTAGTGCAGATACGCAGTATTTT. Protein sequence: CSAPGSGSADTQYF.

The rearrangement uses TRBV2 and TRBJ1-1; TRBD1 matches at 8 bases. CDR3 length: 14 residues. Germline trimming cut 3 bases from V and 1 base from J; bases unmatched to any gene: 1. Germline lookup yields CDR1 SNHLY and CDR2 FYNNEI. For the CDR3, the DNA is TGTGCCAGCAGTGAGACAGGGGCGAACACTGAAGCTTTCTTT. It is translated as CASSETGANTEAFF. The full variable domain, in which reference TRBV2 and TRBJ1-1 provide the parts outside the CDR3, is EPEVTQTPSHQVTQMGQEVILRCVPISNHLYFYWYRQILGQKVEFLVSFYNNEISEKSEIFDDQFSVERPDGSNFTLKIRSTKLEDSAMYFCASSETGANTEAFFGQGTRLTVV.

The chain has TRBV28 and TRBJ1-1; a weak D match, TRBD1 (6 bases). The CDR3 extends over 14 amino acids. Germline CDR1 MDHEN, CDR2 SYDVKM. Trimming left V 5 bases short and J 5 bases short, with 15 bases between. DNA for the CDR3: TGTGCCAGCAGTGCCCATGGTAGGGGGACTGAAGCTTTCTTT. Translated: CASSAHGRGTEAFF.

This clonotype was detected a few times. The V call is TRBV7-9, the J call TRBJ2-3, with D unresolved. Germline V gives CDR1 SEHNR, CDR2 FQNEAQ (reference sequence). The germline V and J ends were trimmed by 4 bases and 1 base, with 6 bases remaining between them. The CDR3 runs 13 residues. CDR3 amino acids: CASSSTGTDTQYF. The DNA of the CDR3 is TGTGCCAGCAGCTCCACGGGCACAGATACGCAGTATTTT. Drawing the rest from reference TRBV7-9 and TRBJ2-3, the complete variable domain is DTGVSQNPRHKITKRGQNVTFRCDPISEHNRLYWYRQTLGQGPEFLTYFQNEAQLEKSRLLSDRFSAERPKGSFSTLEIQRTEQGDSAMYLCASSSTGTDTQYFGPGTRLTVL.

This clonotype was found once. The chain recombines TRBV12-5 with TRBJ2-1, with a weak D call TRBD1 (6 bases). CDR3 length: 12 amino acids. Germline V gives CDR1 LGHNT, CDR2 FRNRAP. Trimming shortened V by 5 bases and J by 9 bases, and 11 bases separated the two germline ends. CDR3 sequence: CASGVRGSEQFF. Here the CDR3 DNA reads TGTGCTAGTGGTGTCAGGGGCAGTGAGCAGTTCTTC.

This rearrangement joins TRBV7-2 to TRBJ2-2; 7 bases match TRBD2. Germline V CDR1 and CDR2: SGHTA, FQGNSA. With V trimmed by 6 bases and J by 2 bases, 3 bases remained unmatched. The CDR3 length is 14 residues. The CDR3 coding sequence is TGTGCCAGCAGATGGACTAGAAACACCGGGGAGCTGTTTTTT. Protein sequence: CASRWTRNTGELFF. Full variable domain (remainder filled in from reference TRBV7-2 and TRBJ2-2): GAGVSQSPSNKVTEKGKDVELRCDPISGHTALYWYRQSLGQGLEFLIYFQGNSAPDKSGLPSDRFSAERTGGSVSTLTIQRTQQEDSAVYLCASRWTRNTGELFFGEGSRLTVL.

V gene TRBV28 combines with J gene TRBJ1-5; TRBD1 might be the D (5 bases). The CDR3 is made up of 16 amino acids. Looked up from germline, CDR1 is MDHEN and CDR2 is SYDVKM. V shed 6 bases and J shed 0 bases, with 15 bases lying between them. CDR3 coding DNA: TGTGCCAGCAGGCACCGTGGGGGGTCTAGCAATCAGCCCCAGCATTTT. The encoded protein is CASRHRGGSSNQPQHF.

The CDR3 coding sequence is TGTGCCAGCAGTTTCACAGACCAGGTCGAGCAGTACTTC. Translating gives CASSFTDQVEQYF. The V call is TRBV12-3 or TRBV12-4, the J call TRBJ2-7; D remains ambiguous. V shed 3 bases and J shed 6 bases, with 12 bases lying between them. There are 13 residues in the CDR3.

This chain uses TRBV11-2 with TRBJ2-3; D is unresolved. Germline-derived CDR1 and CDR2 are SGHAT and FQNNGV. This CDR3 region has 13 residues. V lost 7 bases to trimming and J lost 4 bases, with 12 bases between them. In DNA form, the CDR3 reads TGTGCCAGCACCTCTCGGGTCGCAGATACGCAGTATTTT. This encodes CASTSRVADTQYF.

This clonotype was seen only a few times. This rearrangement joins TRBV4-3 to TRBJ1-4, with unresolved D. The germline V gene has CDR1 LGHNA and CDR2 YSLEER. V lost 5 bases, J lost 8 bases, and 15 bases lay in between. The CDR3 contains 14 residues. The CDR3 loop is CASSFGRSSEKLFF. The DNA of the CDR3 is TGCGCCAGCAGCTTCGGACGGTCAAGCGAAAAACTGTTTTTT.

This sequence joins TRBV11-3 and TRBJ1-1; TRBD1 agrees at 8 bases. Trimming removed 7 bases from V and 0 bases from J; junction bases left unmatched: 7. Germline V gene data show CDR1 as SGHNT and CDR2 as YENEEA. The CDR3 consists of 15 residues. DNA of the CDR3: TGTGCCAGCATCCACAGGGGGACCATGAACACTGAAGCTTTCTTT. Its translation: CASIHRGTMNTEAFF.

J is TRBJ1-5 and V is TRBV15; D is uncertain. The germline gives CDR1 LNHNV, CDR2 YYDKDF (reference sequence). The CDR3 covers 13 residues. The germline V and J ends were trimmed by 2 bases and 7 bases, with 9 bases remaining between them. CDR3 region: CATSRNPDQPQHF. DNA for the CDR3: TGTGCCACCAGCAGAAACCCGGACCAGCCCCAGCATTTT.

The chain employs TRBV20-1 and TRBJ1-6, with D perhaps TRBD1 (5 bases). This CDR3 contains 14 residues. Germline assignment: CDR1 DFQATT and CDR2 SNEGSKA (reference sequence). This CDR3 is CSLSGGRNNSPLHF. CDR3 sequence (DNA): TGCAGCCTATCGGGGGGTCGTAATAATTCACCCCTCCACTTT.

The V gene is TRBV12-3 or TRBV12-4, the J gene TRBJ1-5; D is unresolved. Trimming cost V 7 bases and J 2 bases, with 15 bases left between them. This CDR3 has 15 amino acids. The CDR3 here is CASTSQAGGNQPQHF. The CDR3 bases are TGTGCCAGCACTTCTCAGGCGGGAGGCAATCAGCCCCAGCATTTT.

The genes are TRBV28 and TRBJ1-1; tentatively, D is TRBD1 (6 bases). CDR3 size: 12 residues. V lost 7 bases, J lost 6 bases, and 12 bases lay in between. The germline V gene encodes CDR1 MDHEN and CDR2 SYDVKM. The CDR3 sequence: CASIVRGAEAFF. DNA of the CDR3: TGTGCCAGCATTGTCAGGGGAGCTGAAGCTTTCTTT.

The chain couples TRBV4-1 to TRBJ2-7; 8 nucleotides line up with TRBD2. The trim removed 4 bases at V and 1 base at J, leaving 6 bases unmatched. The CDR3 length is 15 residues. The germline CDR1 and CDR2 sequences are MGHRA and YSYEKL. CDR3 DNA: TGCGCCAGCAGCCCCCAGCGGGGGCGGTCCTACGAGCAGTACTTC. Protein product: CASSPQRGRSYEQYF.

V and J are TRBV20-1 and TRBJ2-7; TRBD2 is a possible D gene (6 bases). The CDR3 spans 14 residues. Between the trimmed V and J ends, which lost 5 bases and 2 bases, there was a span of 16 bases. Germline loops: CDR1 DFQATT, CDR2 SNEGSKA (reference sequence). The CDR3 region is CSARARRGTYEQYF. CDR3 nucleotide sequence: TGCAGTGCTCGCGCTAGGAGGGGAACCTACGAGCAGTACTTC.

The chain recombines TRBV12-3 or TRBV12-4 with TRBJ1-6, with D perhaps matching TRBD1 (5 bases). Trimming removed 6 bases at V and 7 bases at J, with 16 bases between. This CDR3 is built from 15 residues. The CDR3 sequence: CASRAPGTGNSPLHF. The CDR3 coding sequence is TGTGCCAGCAGGGCCCCCGGGACGGGAAATTCACCCCTCCACTTT.

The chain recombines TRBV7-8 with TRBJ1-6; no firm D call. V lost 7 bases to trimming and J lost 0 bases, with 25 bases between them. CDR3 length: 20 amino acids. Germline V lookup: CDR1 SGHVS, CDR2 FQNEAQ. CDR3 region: CASTIKEGRPGSSYNSPLHF. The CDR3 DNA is TGTGCCAGCACCATCAAGGAAGGACGGCCCGGGAGCTCCTATAATTCACCCCTCCACTTT.

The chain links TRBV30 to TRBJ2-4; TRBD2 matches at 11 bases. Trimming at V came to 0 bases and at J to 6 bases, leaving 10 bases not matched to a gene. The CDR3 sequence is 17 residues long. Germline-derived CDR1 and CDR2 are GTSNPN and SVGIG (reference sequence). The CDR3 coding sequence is TGTGCCTGGAGTGTAATTGTAGCGGGGGGGCGTAGAAACATTCAGTACTTC. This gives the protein CAWSVIVAGGRRNIQYF.

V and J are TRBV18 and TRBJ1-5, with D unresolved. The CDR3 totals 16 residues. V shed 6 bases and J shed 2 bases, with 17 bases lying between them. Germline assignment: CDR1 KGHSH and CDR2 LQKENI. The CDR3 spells CASSFGPTRGNQPQHF. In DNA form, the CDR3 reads TGTGCCAGCTCTTTCGGACCCACTAGAGGCAATCAGCCCCAGCATTTT.

CDR3 loop: CASSATYEQYF. CDR3 nucleotide sequence: TGTGCCAGCAGTGCGACGTACGAGCAGTACTTC. The chain combines TRBV28 with TRBJ2-7; D remains unclear. Germline V gene data show CDR1 as MDHEN and CDR2 as SYDVKM. Trimming took 5 bases from V and 4 from J, leaving 6 bases between them. The CDR3 sequence is 11 residues long.

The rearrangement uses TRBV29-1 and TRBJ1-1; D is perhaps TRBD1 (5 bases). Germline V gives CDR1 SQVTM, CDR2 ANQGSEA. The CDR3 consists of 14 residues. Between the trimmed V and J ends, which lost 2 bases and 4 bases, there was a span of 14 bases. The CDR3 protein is CSVEKGGETTEAFF. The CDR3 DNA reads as TGCAGCGTTGAAAAGGGAGGGGAAACCACTGAAGCTTTCTTT.